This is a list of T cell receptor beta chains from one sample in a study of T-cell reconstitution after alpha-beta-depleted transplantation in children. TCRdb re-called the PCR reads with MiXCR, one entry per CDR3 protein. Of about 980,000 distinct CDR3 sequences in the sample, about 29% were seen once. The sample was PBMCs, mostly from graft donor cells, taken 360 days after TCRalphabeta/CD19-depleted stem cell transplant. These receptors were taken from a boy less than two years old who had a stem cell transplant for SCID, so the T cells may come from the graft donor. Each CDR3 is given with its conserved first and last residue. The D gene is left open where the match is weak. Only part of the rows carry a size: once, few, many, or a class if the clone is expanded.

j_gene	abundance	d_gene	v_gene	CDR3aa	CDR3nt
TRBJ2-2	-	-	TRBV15	CATSRDGPSLNTGELFF	TGTGCCACCAGCAGAGATGGCCCCTCATTGAACACCGGGGAGCTGTTTTTT
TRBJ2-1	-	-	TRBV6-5	CASSYDPRGRSYNEQFF	TGTGCCAGCAGTTACGATCCCAGGGGGAGGTCCTACAATGAGCAGTTCTTC
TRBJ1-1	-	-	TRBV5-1	CASSLWQVNTEAFF	TGCGCCAGCAGCTTGTGGCAGGTAAACACTGAAGCTTTCTTT
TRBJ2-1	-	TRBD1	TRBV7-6	CASSLRARDRGAYNEQFF	TGTGCCAGCAGCTTAAGGGCTCGGGACAGGGGAGCCTACAATGAGCAGTTCTTC
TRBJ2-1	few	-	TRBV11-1	CASSLPRAGGRSYNEQFF	TGTGCCAGCAGCCTTCCTAGGGCAGGGGGGCGTTCCTACAATGAGCAGTTCTTC
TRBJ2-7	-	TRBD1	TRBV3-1	CASSLQQGNHEQYF	TGTGCCAGCAGCCTTCAACAGGGGAACCACGAGCAGTACTTC
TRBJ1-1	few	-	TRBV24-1	CATSDLIDGLGAKTEAFF	TGTGCCACCAGTGATTTGATTGATGGGCTTGGGGCTAAAACTGAAGCTTTCTTT
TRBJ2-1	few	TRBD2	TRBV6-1	CASSGGGLADYNEQFF	TGTGCCAGCAGTGGGGGAGGACTAGCGGATTACAATGAGCAGTTCTTC
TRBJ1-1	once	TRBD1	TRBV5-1	CASSTKTGANTEAFF	TGCGCCAGCAGCACAAAAACAGGGGCGAACACTGAAGCTTTCTTT
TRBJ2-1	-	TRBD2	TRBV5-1	CASSLVRGGSEVYNEQFF	TGCGCCAGCAGCTTGGTACGGGGGGGCTCTGAAGTCTACAATGAGCAGTTCTTC
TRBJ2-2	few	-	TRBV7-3	CASSPGRRPTGELFF	TGTGCCAGCAGCCCCGGACGGAGGCCTACCGGGGAGCTGTTTTTT
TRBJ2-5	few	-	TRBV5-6	CASSLGPGRGETQYF	TGTGCCAGCAGCTTGGGTCCAGGGCGGGGAGAGACCCAGTACTTC
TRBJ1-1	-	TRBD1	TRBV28	CASSLSTGGSEAFF	TGTGCCAGCAGTCTATCGACAGGGGGATCAGAAGCTTTCTTT
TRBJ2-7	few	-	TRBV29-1	CSVGYRRVAYEQYF	TGCAGCGTCGGATACCGCAGGGTGGCCTACGAGCAGTACTTC
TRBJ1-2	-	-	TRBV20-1	CSAQGRGYTF	TGCAGTGCCCAGGGACGTGGCTACACCTTC
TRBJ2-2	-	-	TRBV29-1	CSVVWTTGELFF	TGCAGCGTTGTGTGGACAACCGGGGAGCTGTTTTTT
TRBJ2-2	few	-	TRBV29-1	CSVFGAGGELFF	TGCAGCGTTTTTGGGGCGGGCGGGGAGCTGTTTTTT
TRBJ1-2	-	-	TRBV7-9	CASAVGTPNYGYTF	TGTGCCAGCGCCGTCGGTACCCCTAACTATGGCTACACCTTC
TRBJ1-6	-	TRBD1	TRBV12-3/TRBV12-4	CASSLTAGGSPLHF	TGTGCCAGCAGTTTAACGGCAGGGGGTTCACCCCTCCACTTT
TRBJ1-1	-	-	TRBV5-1	CASSLEGPRNTEAFF	TGCGCCAGCAGCTTGGAAGGCCCTAGGAACACTGAAGCTTTCTTT
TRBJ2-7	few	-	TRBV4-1	CASSQGSGIYEQYF	TGCGCCAGCAGCCAAGGATCAGGGATCTACGAGCAGTACTTC
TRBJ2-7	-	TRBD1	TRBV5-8	CASSFPMGQGYSEQYF	TGTGCCAGCAGCTTCCCAATGGGACAGGGGTACTCCGAGCAGTACTTC
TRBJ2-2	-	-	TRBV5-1	CASNYDPYAGELFF	TGCGCCAGTAATTACGACCCGTACGCCGGGGAGCTGTTTTTT
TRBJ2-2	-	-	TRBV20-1	CSAIVGDTNTGELFF	TGCAGTGCTATTGTAGGGGACACAAACACCGGGGAGCTGTTTTTT